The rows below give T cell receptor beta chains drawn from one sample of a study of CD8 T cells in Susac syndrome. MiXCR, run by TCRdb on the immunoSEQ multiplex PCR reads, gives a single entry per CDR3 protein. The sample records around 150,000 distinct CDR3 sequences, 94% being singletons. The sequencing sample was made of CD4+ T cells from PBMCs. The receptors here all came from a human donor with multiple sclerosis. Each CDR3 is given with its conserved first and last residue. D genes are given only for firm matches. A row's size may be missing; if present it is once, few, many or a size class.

TGTGCCAGCAGCCAAGATCTGGCGGGTCCAGAGACCCAGTACTTC	CASSQDLAGPETQYF	NA	NA	TRBJ2-5	TRBV3-1
TGTGCCAGCAGGCGGCCAACGGGGCTCGACTACTATGGCTACACCTTC	CASRRPTGLDYYGYTF	once	NA	TRBJ1-2	TRBV6-2/TRBV6-3
TGCAGCGTGGGGAACAGGGGTACTGAAGCTTTCTTT	CSVGNRGTEAFF	NA	TRBD1	TRBJ1-1	TRBV29-1
TGTGCCAGCAGTTGGGGCGGGACGAGATTCCGAGGCTACACCTTC	CASSWGGTRFRGYTF	NA	NA	TRBJ1-2	TRBV27
TGCAGTGCATTCGACAGGGGGGTTTCTCAGCCCCAGCATTTT	CSAFDRGVSQPQHF	NA	TRBD1	TRBJ1-5	TRBV20-1
TGTGCCAGCAGTGATCTACAGGAGTACCAAGAGACCCAGTACTTC	CASSDLQEYQETQYF	NA	NA	TRBJ2-5	TRBV25-1
TGTGCCAGCAGTTTAGATGGCGATGACACTGAAGCTTTCTTT	CASSLDGDDTEAFF	NA	NA	TRBJ1-1	TRBV27
TGTGCCAGCAGTCGTATCCTTGGAAACACCATATATTTT	CASSRILGNTIYF	NA	NA	TRBJ1-3	TRBV25-1
TGTGCCAGCAGTGGGCGCGGGACAGCCCTAAGAAACAATGAGCAGTTCTTC	CASSGRGTALRNNEQFF	NA	NA	TRBJ2-1	TRBV27
TGTGCCAGCAGTTTGACAGGGGGTGTTCAGCCCCAGCATTTT	CASSLTGGVQPQHF	NA	TRBD1	TRBJ1-5	TRBV12-3/TRBV12-4
TGTGCCAGCAACGGAGTCAGGGGGATATACGAGCAGTACTTC	CASNGVRGIYEQYF	NA	TRBD1	TRBJ2-7	TRBV28